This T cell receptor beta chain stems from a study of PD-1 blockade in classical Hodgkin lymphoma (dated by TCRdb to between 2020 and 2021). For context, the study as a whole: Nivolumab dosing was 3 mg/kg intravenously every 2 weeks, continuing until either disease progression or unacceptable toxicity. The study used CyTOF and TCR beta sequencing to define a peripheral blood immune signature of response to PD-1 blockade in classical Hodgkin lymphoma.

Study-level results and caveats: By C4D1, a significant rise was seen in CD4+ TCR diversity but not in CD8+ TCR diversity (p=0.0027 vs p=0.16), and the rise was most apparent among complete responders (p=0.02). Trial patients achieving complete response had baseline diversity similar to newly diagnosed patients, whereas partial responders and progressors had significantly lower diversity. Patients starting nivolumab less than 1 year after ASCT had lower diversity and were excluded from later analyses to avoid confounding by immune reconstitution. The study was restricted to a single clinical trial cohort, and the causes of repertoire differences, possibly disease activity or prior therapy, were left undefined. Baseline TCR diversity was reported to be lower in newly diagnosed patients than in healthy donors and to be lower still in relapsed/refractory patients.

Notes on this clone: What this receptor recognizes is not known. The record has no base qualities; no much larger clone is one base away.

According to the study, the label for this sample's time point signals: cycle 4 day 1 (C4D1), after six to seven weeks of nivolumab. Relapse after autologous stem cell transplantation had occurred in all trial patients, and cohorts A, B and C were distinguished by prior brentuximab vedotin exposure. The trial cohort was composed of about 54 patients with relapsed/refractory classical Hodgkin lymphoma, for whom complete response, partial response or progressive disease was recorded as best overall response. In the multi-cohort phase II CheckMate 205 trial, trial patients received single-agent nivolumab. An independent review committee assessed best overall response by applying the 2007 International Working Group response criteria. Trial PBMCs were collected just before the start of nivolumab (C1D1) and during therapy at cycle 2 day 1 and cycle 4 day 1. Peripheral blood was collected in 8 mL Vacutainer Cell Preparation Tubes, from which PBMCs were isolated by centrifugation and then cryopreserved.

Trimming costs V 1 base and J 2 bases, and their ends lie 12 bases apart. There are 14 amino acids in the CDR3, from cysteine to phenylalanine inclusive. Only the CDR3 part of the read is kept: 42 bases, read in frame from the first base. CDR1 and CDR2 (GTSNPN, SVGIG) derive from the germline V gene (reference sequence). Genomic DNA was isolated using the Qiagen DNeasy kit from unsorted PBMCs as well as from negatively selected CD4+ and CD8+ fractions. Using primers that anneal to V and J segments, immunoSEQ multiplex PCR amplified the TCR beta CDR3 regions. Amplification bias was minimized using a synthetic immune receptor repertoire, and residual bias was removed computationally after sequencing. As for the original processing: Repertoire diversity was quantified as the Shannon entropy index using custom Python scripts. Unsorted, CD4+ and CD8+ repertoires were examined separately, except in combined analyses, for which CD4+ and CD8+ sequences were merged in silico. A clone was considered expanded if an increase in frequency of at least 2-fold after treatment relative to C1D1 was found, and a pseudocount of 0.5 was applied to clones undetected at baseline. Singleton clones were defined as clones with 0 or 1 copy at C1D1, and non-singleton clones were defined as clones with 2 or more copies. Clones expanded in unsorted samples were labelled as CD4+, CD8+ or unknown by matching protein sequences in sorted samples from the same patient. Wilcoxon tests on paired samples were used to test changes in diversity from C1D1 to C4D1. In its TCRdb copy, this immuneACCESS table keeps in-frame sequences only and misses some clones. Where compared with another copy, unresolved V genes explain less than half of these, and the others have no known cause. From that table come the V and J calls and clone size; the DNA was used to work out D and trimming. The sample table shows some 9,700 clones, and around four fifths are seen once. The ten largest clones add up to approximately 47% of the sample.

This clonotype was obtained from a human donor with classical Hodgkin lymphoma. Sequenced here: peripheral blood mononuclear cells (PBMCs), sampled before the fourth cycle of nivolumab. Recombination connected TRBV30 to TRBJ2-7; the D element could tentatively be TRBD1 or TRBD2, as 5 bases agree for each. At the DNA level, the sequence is TGTGCCTGGAGTGAGTTAGGGACGGCCTACGAGCAGTACTTC. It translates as CAWSELGTAYEQYF.